These T cell receptor beta chains were read from a single sample in a study of early T cells in non-severe SARS-CoV-2 infection. TCRdb analysed the 5' RACE reads with MiXCR anew, one entry per CDR3 protein. Of around 80,000 distinct CDR3 sequences listed, approximately 12% are singletons. Source material: whole blood. These receptors were obtained from an adult who was a healthcare worker with PCR-confirmed SARS-CoV-2 infection or an uninfected control (not recorded which). CDR3s include the opening cysteine and the closing phenylalanine or tryptophan. D genes are given only for firm matches. Where a row states a size, it is once, few, many or the class of an expanded clone; other rows omit it.

abundance	d_gene	v_gene	j_gene	CDR3nt	CDR3aa
-	-	TRBV7-3	TRBJ1-1	TGTGCCAGCACCTTGGGTCCGGGCGGGACTGAAGCTTTCTTT	CASTLGPGGTEAFF
-	TRBD2	TRBV5-1	TRBJ2-5	TGCGCCAGCAGCGGAGACCCTAGCGGGAGTGGGGAGACCCAGTACTTC	CASSGDPSGSGETQYF
few	-	TRBV20-1	TRBJ2-7	TGCAGTGCTTCCCATGGCATCGCCCTGGGCGAGCAGTACTTC	CSASHGIALGEQYF
-	-	TRBV30	TRBJ2-1	TGTGCCTGGAAACTGGAGGGAGGTTGGCAGTTCTTC	CAWKLEGGWQFF
many	-	TRBV7-6	TRBJ2-3	TGTGCCAGCAGCTTAGCTAGAGATACGCAGTATTTT	CASSLARDTQYF
few	-	TRBV12-3/TRBV12-4	TRBJ1-2	TGTGCCATCTTACCTCAGGGTAACTATGGCTACACCTTC	CAILPQGNYGYTF
many	TRBD1	TRBV5-6	TRBJ1-1	TGTGCCAGCAGCTTGAGGGACAGGGGAGCCACTGAAGCTTTCTTT	CASSLRDRGATEAFF
few	-	TRBV6-2/TRBV6-3	TRBJ1-5	TGTGCCAGCAGTTTGCAGGGGATGATCAATCAGCCCCAGCATTTT	CASSLQGMINQPQHF
few	-	TRBV24-1	TRBJ2-7	TGTGCCACCAGTGGTCCCTCCTACGAGCAGTACTTC	CATSGPSYEQYF
-	TRBD1	TRBV27	TRBJ2-5	TGTGCCAGCAGCCAAAAGGGACAGGGTAGGCAAGAGACCCAGTACTTC	CASSQKGQGRQETQYF
many	-	TRBV19	TRBJ2-1	TGTGCCAGTAGTATAGATCGGGATGAGCAGTTCTTC	CASSIDRDEQFF
few	TRBD2	TRBV20-1	TRBJ2-7	TGCAGTGCTAGAGAAGGGCTAGCGGGGGGAGAGCAGTACTTC	CSAREGLAGGEQYF
many	TRBD2	TRBV30	TRBJ2-1	TGTGCCTGGGCGGGAGCCAATGAGCAGTTCTTC	CAWAGANEQFF
many	-	TRBV7-2	TRBJ2-3	TGTGCCAGCAGCTCTACAGATACGCAGTATTTT	CASSSTDTQYF
-	TRBD1	TRBV5-5	TRBJ1-4	TGTGCCAGCAGCTTGGGGACAGGGGATAATGAAAAACTGTTTTTT	CASSLGTGDNEKLFF
many	-	TRBV5-1	TRBJ2-1	TGCGCCAGCAGCTTGATGGGAGGACCATATGATGAGCAGTTCTTC	CASSLMGGPYDEQFF
few	-	TRBV28	TRBJ2-2	TGTGCCAGCAGTTTGGACCCGGGCCGCACCGGGGAGCTGTTTTTT	CASSLDPGRTGELFF
few	TRBD2	TRBV20-1	TRBJ2-7	TGCAGTGCCCAGATGACTAGCTCGGTCGGGGAGCAGTACTTC	CSAQMTSSVGEQYF
few	TRBD2	TRBV29-1	TRBJ2-1	TGCAGCGTTGAGGCGGGACTAGCGGAATCTTACAATGAGCAGTTCTTC	CSVEAGLAESYNEQFF
-	-	TRBV7-8	TRBJ2-3	TGTGCCAGAGGCAGGGGACTTTTAACAGATACGCAGTATTTT	CARGRGLLTDTQYF
many	-	TRBV7-9	TRBJ2-3	TGTGCCAGCAGTCCCGGCCAGCTAGCAGATACGCAGTATTTT	CASSPGQLADTQYF
-	TRBD1	TRBV5-8	TRBJ2-5	TGTGCCAGCAGCAGCCGAGACAGGGGAGAGACCCAGTACTTC	CASSSRDRGETQYF
few	-	TRBV20-1	TRBJ2-5	TGCAGTGCTAAACCCTACCACCGGGACACCCAAAGGGAGACCCAGTACTTC	CSAKPYHRDTQRETQYF
-	-	TRBV7-6	TRBJ1-2	TGTGCCAGCAGCTTAGTAGGGCAGGGGTCCTATGGCTACACCTTC	CASSLVGQGSYGYTF
-	TRBD1	TRBV9	TRBJ2-5	TGTGCCAGCAGCGTACGGACAGGGGAGACCCAGTACTTC	CASSVRTGETQYF
-	-	TRBV20-1	TRBJ2-5	TGCAGTGCCCCGTTGACTAACTCCCAAGAGACCCAGTACTTC	CSAPLTNSQETQYF
-	-	TRBV7-8	TRBJ2-1	TGTGCCAGCAGCTTAGCGGGAGGACCCTACAATGAGCAGTTCTTC	CASSLAGGPYNEQFF
-	-	TRBV28	TRBJ1-2	TGTGCCAGCAGTTTAGGGAGAAAGGGTCAAAGCTACACCTTC	CASSLGRKGQSYTF
few	-	TRBV29-1	TRBJ2-5	TGCAGCGTCGGCCCCGATGCTCAAGAGACCCAGTACTTC	CSVGPDAQETQYF
-	-	TRBV2	TRBJ2-1	TGTGCCAGCAGGGGAGATTTATCAAATGAGCAGTTCTTC	CASRGDLSNEQFF
few	TRBD1	TRBV10-3	TRBJ2-7	TGTGCCATCAGTGCCGCGGACAGGGGATTTTACGAGCAGTACTTC	CAISAADRGFYEQYF
-	-	TRBV7-9	TRBJ1-6	TGTGCCAGCAGCTTACCCCCCGAGTTTTCACCCCTCCACTTT	CASSLPPEFSPLHF
few	TRBD2	TRBV29-1	TRBJ2-5	TGCAGCGTTGGACGGACTAGCGGGAGGGAGACCCAGTACTTC	CSVGRTSGRETQYF
-	-	TRBV14	TRBJ2-3	TGTGCCAGCAGTCCCCTGTATTCAGATACGCAGTATTTT	CASSPLYSDTQYF
-	TRBD2	TRBV7-2	TRBJ2-1	TGTGCCAGCAGCTTATCGCTAGCGGGTAACAATGAGCAGTTCTTC	CASSLSLAGNNEQFF
many	-	TRBV4-1	TRBJ1-1	TGCGCCAGCAGCCAAGAAGGCTCGGGCAGCAACACTGAAGCTTTCTTT	CASSQEGSGSNTEAFF
-	TRBD2	TRBV20-1	TRBJ2-7	TGCAGTGCTAGCGTACTAGCGGGACGTTCCTACGAGCAGTACTTC	CSASVLAGRSYEQYF
-	TRBD1	TRBV28	TRBJ1-5	TGTGCCAGCAGCTCGACAGGGAATCAGCCCCAGCATTTT	CASSSTGNQPQHF
-	-	TRBV7-3	TRBJ2-3	TGTGCCAGCAGCTCTCAATATGGCGGCACAGATACGCAGTATTTT	CASSSQYGGTDTQYF
-	TRBD1	TRBV19	TRBJ2-7	TGTGCCAGTAAGAAAGGGACAGGTCGATACGAGCAGTACTTC	CASKKGTGRYEQYF
once	-	TRBV28	TRBJ2-7	TGTGCCAGCAGTCTCTCTTGGAGCTCCTACGAGCAGTACTTC	CASSLSWSSYEQYF
few	-	TRBV30	TRBJ2-1	TGTGCCTGGAGCCGGGGTCTGTACAATGAGCAGTTCTTC	CAWSRGLYNEQFF
many	TRBD1	TRBV20-1	TRBJ2-5	TGCAGTGCTAGAGACCTGGACAGGGAAAAAGGGACCCAGTACTTC	CSARDLDREKGTQYF
-	-	TRBV20-1	TRBJ1-3	TGCAGTGCTAGAGATCCAGGGTACGGAAACACCATATATTTT	CSARDPGYGNTIYF
few	-	TRBV7-6	TRBJ2-7	TGTGCCAGCAGCTTAGCGGGGGCAGACCACCGAGGCAGCGGGAACTCCTACGAGCAGTACTTC	CASSLAGADHRGSGNSYEQYF
few	-	TRBV5-1	TRBJ2-5	TGCGCCAGCAGCTTGGGTGCAAGCTACCAAGAGACCCAGTACTTC	CASSLGASYQETQYF